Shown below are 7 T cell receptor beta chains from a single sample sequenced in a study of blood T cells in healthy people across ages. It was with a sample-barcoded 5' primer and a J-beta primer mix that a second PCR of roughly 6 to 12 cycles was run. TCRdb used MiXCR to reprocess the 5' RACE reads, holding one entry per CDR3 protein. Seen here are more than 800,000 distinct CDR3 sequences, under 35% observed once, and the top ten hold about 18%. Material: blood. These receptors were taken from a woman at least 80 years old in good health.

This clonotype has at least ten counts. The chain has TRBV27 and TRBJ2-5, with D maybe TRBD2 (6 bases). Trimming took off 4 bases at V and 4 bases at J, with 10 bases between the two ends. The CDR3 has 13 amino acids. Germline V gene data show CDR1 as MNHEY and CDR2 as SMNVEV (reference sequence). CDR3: CASSYLEGETQYF. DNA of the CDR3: TGTGCCAGCAGTTACCTGGAGGGAGAGACCCAGTACTTC.

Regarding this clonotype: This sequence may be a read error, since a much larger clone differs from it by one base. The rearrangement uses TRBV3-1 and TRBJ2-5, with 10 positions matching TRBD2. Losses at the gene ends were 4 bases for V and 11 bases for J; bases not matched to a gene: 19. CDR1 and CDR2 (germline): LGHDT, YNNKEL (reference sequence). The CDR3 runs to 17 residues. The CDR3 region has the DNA TGTGCCAGCAGCCCACCTAGCGGGGGTCTCAGACTCAATGAGCAGTACTTC. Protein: CASSPPSGGLRLNEQYF.

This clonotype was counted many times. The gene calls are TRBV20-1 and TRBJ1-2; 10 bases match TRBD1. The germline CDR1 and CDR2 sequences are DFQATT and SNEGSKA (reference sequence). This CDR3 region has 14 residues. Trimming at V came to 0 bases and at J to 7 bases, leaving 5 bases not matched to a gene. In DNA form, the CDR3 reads TGCAGTGCTAGAGAGGGACAGGGGATAAGTGGCTACACCTTC. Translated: CSAREGQGISGYTF.

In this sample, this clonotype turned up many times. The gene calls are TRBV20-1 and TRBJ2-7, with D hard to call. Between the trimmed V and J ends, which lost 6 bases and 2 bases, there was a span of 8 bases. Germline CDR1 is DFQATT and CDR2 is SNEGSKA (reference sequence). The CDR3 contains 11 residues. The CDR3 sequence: CSATIAYEQYF. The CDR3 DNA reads TGCAGTGCCACTATCGCCTACGAGCAGTACTTC.

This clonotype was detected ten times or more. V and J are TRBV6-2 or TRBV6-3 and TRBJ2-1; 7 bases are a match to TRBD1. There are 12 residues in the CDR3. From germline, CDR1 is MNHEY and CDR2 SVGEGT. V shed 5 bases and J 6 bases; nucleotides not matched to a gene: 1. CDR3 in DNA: TGTGCCAGCAGTCGACAGGGCAATGAGCAGTTCTTC. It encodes CASSRQGNEQFF.

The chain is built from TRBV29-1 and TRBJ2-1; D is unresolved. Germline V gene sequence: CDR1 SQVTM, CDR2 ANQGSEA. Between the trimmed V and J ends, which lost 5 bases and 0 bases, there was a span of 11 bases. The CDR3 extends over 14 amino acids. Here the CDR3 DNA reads TGCAGCGTTTCGGACCCGAGCTCCTACAATGAGCAGTTCTTC. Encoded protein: CSVSDPSSYNEQFF.

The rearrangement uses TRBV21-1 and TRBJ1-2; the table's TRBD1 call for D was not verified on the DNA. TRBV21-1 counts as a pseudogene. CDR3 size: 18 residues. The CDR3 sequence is CASSKSKVPGQINYGYTF. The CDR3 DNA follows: TGTGCCAGCAGCAAATCAAAAGTTCCGGGACAGATCAACTATGGCTACACCTTC.